Each of the 11 T cell receptor beta chains below was sequenced from the same sample in a study of naive and memory T cell subsets. The beta constant-region primer was an equimolar mix of two oligonucleotides covering TRBC1 and TRBC2. Four rounds of PCR amplified the ligated cDNA using nested alpha and beta constant-region primers plus SP2. TCRdb redid the calling of the UMI-ligation and nested PCR reads with MiXCR, one entry per CDR3 protein. The data contain 80,000 to 95,000 distinct CDR3 sequences, 9% of them singletons. Sequences were obtained from naive CD8+ T cells from blood. All receptors come from a human donor in good health.

This clonotype was observed many times. This chain uses TRBV2 with TRBJ2-4; D remains unclear. This CDR3 has 14 residues. The V and J ends lost 4 bases and 8 bases respectively, with 15 bases between them. Germline V gene data show CDR1 as SNHLY and CDR2 as FYNNEI. CDR3 residues: CASSGEAVEDIQYF. The CDR3 nucleotides read TGTGCCAGCAGTGGTGAGGCCGTCGAGGACATTCAGTACTTC.

The rearrangement links TRBV29-1 to TRBJ2-2, with TRBD1 matching 7 bases. V was clipped by 5 bases and J by 5 bases; unmatched bases: 11. The CDR3 runs to 15 residues. Germline CDR1 SQVTM, CDR2 ANQGSEA. Written as DNA, the CDR3 is TGCAGCGTTTCCACAGGGGTGCGAGAGACCGGGGAGCTGTTTTTT. As protein: CSVSTGVRETGELFF.

There are many counts of this clonotype. The V call is TRBV29-1, the J call TRBJ2-7; D not certain. Trimming cost V 0 bases and J 2 bases, with 8 bases left between them. Germline V gene lookup returns CDR1 SQVTM and CDR2 ANQGSEA. The CDR3 length is 13 residues. CDR3 protein: CSVEEGLAYEQYF. The CDR3 DNA is TGCAGCGTTGAAGAGGGTTTGGCCTACGAGCAGTACTTC.

Regarding this clonotype: Possible read error: a much larger clone is one base away. The CDR3 end shows no conserved phenylalanine or tryptophan, and so a read error is likely. This rearrangement joins TRBV10-3 to TRBJ1-5, with TRBD1 matching over 9 bases. CDR1 ENHRY and CDR2 SYGVKD come from the germline V gene. J was trimmed by 7 bases and V by 3 bases; bases with no gene match: 7. This CDR3 region has 15 residues. CDR3 DNA: TGTGCCATCAGTGACCAGACAGGGACAGGGCAGCCCCAGCATTAT. It codes for CAISDQTGTGQPQHY.

The chain employs TRBV9 and TRBJ2-5, with 7 nucleotides matching TRBD1. V shed 3 bases, J shed 4 bases, and the junction held 3 bases outside the gene matches. This CDR3 spans 13 amino acids. From germline, CDR1 is SGDLS and CDR2 YYNGEE. The CDR3 region has the DNA TGTGCCAGCAGCGCACAGGGGCGAGAGACCCAGTACTTC. It specifies CASSAQGRETQYF.

This clonotype occurred a few times. The rearrangement uses TRBV9 and TRBJ2-2, with TRBD2 matching 9 bases. The CDR3 is made up of 13 amino acids. Germline V gene lookup returns CDR1 SGDLS and CDR2 YYNGEE. Trimming cost V 8 bases and J 8 bases; bases outside gene matches: 7. The DNA for the CDR3 is TGTGCCAGTTCTAGCGGGAACAGGGGGGAGCTGTTTTTT. Translated, it gives CASSSGNRGELFF.

In its sample, this clonotype was seen many times. The chain uses TRBV12-3 or TRBV12-4 and TRBJ2-3; no clear D. This CDR3 region has 14 residues. Trimming stripped 5 bases from V and 0 bases from J, with 9 bases between. CDR3 coding DNA: TGTGCCAGCAGTAAAAAGACTAGCACAGATACGCAGTATTTT. Residues: CASSKKTSTDTQYF.

This clonotype was seen a few times. The chain has TRBV27 and TRBJ2-7; D is tentatively TRBD1 or TRBD2 (7 bases each). This CDR3 has 13 residues. Germline lookup yields CDR1 MNHEY and CDR2 SMNVEV (reference sequence). The V and J ends lost 5 bases and 6 bases respectively, with 14 bases between them. The CDR3 coding sequence is TGTGCCAGCAGTCCCAGGGGGGGGCGCGAGCAGTACTTC. It is translated as CASSPRGGREQYF.

The rearrangement links TRBV12-3 or TRBV12-4 to TRBJ2-7; D is unresolved. V gave up 6 bases and J gave up 6 bases, with 18 bases separating them. This CDR3 comprises 14 residues. The CDR3 reads CASRAGSSAGEQYF. The DNA of the CDR3 is TGTGCCAGCAGAGCCGGGTCCTCGGCCGGCGAGCAGTACTTC.

The rearrangement joins TRBV15 to TRBJ1-1, with a possible D match to TRBD1 (6 bases). V was shortened by 3 bases and J by 4 bases, with 9 bases between the two germline ends. CDR1 is LNHNV, CDR2 YYDKDF, per germline (reference sequence). CDR3 length: 13 amino acids. The chain's CDR3 is CATSSPRGTEAFF. CDR3 nucleotides: TGTGCCACCAGCAGTCCCAGGGGCACTGAAGCTTTCTTT.

This clonotype was seen a few times. The rearrangement links TRBV4-1 to TRBJ1-3, with 9 bases that match TRBD1. The CDR3 covers 15 residues. Per germline, CDR1 MGHRA and CDR2 YSYEKL. Germline trimming cut 2 bases from V and 4 bases from J; bases unmatched to any gene: 3. CDR3 nucleotides: TGCGCCAGCAGCCAACGACAGGGGGTGGGAAACACCATATATTTT. This sequence encodes CASSQRQGVGNTIYF.